The TCR beta chain described here comes from a study of T cells in Graves' hyperthyroidism and ophthalmopathy. General observations from the study: Among thyroid clonotypes expanded above 0.001, most also appeared in blood.

This CDR3 comprises 15 residues. The germline gives CDR1 GTSNPN, CDR2 SVGIG (reference sequence). V trimming: 3 bases; J trimming: 0 bases; junction bases outside the gene matches: 5. Amplification of TCR beta CDR3 regions was performed using RNA transcripts as template. HTBI primers drove first-round RT-PCR of the TCR CDR3. Each CDR3 protein gets one entry after TCRdb re-called the multiplex PCR reads with MiXCR. Among hundreds of thousands of distinct CDR3 sequences listed, just under 15% were seen once. This clonotype was seen only a few times. Its antigen is undetermined. Graves' hyperthyroidism showing no ophthalmopathy progression within 18 months was considered stable.

The chain combines TRBV30 with TRBJ1-3; 7 positions match TRBD1. This TCR was sampled from a woman aged 25 to 45 with Graves' hyperthyroidism. Sample: blood. This CDR3 is CAWRSGGSSGNTIYF. In DNA, the CDR3 is TGTGCCTGGAGATCAGGGGGGAGCTCTGGAAACACCATATATTTT. Together with reference TRBV30 and TRBJ1-3, the CDR3 gives the full variable domain: SQTIHQWPATLVQPVGSPLSLECTVEGTSNPNLYWYRQAAGRGLQLLFYSVGIGQISSEVPQNLSASRPQDRQFILSSKKLLLSDSGFYLCAWRSGGSSGNTIYFGEGSWLTVV.